The 26 T cell receptor beta chains listed next were all sequenced from one sample in a study of regulatory T cells in long-lasting Graves disease. Through Arm-PCR of CDR3 regions and iRepertoire HTBI primers, TCR beta libraries were built. TCRdb recomputed calls from the multiplex PCR reads with MiXCR, one row per CDR3 protein. The sample lists about 470,000 distinct CDR3 sequences, roughly 21% occurring once. Noted time point: persistent/refractory GD, antithyroid drugs over 5 years with positive TRAb. From RNA extracted from PBMCs, the TCR library was made. The specimen comprised peripheral blood mononuclear cells (PBMCs), sampled when the disease was refractory, from a patient treated with antithyroid drugs. Receptors were obtained from a female donor with Graves disease.

This clonotype was observed a few times. J is TRBJ1-2 and V is TRBV7-8; 7 nucleotides match TRBD1. Germline V lookup: CDR1 SGHVS, CDR2 FQNEAQ. Germline trimming cut 3 bases from V and 2 bases from J; bases unmatched to any gene: 9. The CDR3 contains 16 residues. The CDR3 reads CASSFFRDRKNYGYTF. The CDR3 DNA follows: TGTGCCAGCAGCTTCTTCCGGGACAGAAAAAACTATGGCTACACCTTC.

This clonotype was counted at least ten times. This chain links TRBV6-4 with TRBJ1-5; D remains unclear. Germline CDR1 MRHNA, CDR2 SNTAGT. The V gene lost 6 bases and the J gene lost 0 bases, with 12 bases spanning the gap. The CDR3 sequence is 15 residues long. The CDR3 spells CASSESPDSNQPQHF. The DNA of the CDR3 is TGTGCCAGCAGCGAATCTCCCGATAGCAATCAGCCCCAGCATTTT.

This clonotype has more than one count but fewer than ten. The V and J genes are TRBV7-2 and TRBJ2-5; 10 positions match TRBD2. The CDR3 is made up of 16 amino acids. The junction had 8 bases not matched to a gene; V was cut back by 5 bases and J by 2 bases. Germline V gene lookup returns CDR1 SGHTA and CDR2 FQGNSA. The CDR3 nucleotides are TGTGCCAGCAGCGGACCAGGACTAGCGGAGCAAGAGACCCAGTACTTC. This translates into CASSGPGLAEQETQYF.

This clonotype occurred many times. The chain combines TRBV13 with TRBJ2-5, with D unresolved. Between the trimmed V and J ends, which lost 0 bases and 5 bases, there was a span of 10 bases. This CDR3 has 14 residues. CDR1 is PRHDT, CDR2 FYEKMQ, per germline (reference sequence). For the CDR3, the DNA is TGTGCCAGCAGCTTAGGGTCAGGCGTGGAGACCCAGTACTTC. It encodes CASSLGSGVETQYF.

This clonotype appeared many times. This chain joins TRBV7-9 and TRBJ2-7, with D perhaps TRBD1 (7 bases). There are 14 residues in the CDR3. The ends were cut back, 3 bases at V and 5 bases at J, with 14 bases in the middle. CDR1 is SEHNR and CDR2 is FQNEAQ in the germline V gene (reference sequence). CDR3: CASSFRGGGDEQYF. The CDR3 DNA sequence: TGTGCCAGCAGCTTCCGCGGAGGGGGCGACGAGCAGTACTTC.

The chain uses TRBV10-3 and TRBJ1-1; 10 nucleotides line up with TRBD1. Germline V gene sequence: CDR1 ENHRY, CDR2 SYGVKD. The CDR3 consists of 22 residues. With 7 bases clipped from V and 1 base from J, the junction kept 27 bases outside the gene matches. CDR3 coding DNA: TGTGCCATCACCCTTACTCTCCGGGACAGGGGCAAAGGGAGCAGGAGGAACACTGAAGCTTTCTTT. Protein: CAITLTLRDRGKGSRRNTEAFF.

The sample holds many counts of this clonotype. J is TRBJ1-2 and V is TRBV10-1; 7 positions agree with TRBD1. Germline loops: CDR1 WNHNN, CDR2 SYGVQD (reference sequence). CDR3 length: 14 residues. Trimming removed 5 bases from V and 1 base from J; junction bases left unmatched: 4. The DNA of the CDR3 is TGCGCCAGCAGTCCTCAGGGGGTTAACTATGGCTACACCTTC. It translates to CASSPQGVNYGYTF.

The table lists this clonotype with a few counts. The J gene is TRBJ2-7, the V gene TRBV29-1; 8 bases map to TRBD1. CDR3 length equals 14 residues. From germline, CDR1 is SQVTM and CDR2 ANQGSEA. V gave up 4 bases and J gave up 7 bases; unmatched junction bases: 12. CDR3: CSVVGGQGTGEQYF. Here the CDR3 DNA reads TGCAGCGTTGTAGGAGGACAGGGTACTGGGGAGCAGTACTTC.

J is TRBJ2-3 and V is TRBV11-2; TRBD2 matches at 9 bases. The junction had 9 bases not matched to a gene; V was cut back by 0 bases and J by 5 bases. Per the germline V gene, CDR1 is SGHAT and CDR2 is FQNNGV. The CDR3 is made up of 17 amino acids. This chain's CDR3 is CASSLDLSSGGLDTQYF. The CDR3, as DNA: TGTGCCAGCAGCTTAGATCTGAGTAGCGGGGGTTTAGATACGCAGTATTTT. Together with reference TRBV11-2 and TRBJ2-3, the CDR3 gives the full variable domain: EAGVAQSPRYKIIEKRQSVAFWCNPISGHATLYWYQQILGQGPKLLIQFQNNGVVDDSQLPKDRFSAERLKGVDSTLKIQPAKLEDSAVYLCASSLDLSSGGLDTQYFGPGTRLTVL.

At least ten counts were recorded for this clonotype. The chain is built from TRBV28 and TRBJ2-7; D ambiguous. The germline V and J ends were trimmed by 8 bases and 0 bases, with 11 bases remaining between them. Germline CDR1 MDHEN, CDR2 SYDVKM. The CDR3 consists of 13 residues. CDR3 region: CASQRVSSYEQYF. The CDR3 bases are TGTGCCAGCCAACGGGTCTCCTCCTACGAGCAGTACTTC.

This rearrangement joins TRBV10-3 to TRBJ1-3; maybe TRBD1 (5 bases). CDR3 length: 15 residues. V lost 4 bases and J lost 2, with 12 bases in between. Germline-derived CDR1 and CDR2 are ENHRY and SYGVKD. CDR3 region: CAISVDPGPGNTIYF. Here the CDR3 DNA reads TGTGCCATCAGTGTCGACCCAGGGCCTGGAAACACCATATATTTT.

Comments on this clonotype: This may come from a read error, since a much larger clone is one base off. This chain connects TRBV10-3 to TRBJ2-7; TRBD1 matches 11 bases. The CDR3 covers 14 residues. Germline V gives CDR1 ENHRY, CDR2 SYGVKD. The V gene end was trimmed by 6 bases and the J gene end by 3 bases; junction bases not matched to a gene: 4. Here the CDR3 reads CAISSGTGGYEQYF. The CDR3 region has the DNA TGTGCCATCAGCTCCGGGACAGGGGGCTACGAGCAGTACTTC.

This clonotype was detected a few times. CDR3 residues: CASSHAPGGNEQYF. The CDR3 DNA follows: TGCGCCAGCAGCCATGCCCCCGGCGGGAACGAGCAGTACTTC. The chain carries TRBV4-1 and TRBJ2-7; a possible D gene is TRBD2 (6 bases). V lost 3 bases and J lost 5, with 14 bases in between. The length of the CDR3 is 14 residues. Germline CDR1 MGHRA, CDR2 YSYEKL.

About this clonotype: This may arise from a read error, as a much more abundant clone is one base away. CDR3 sequence: CASSLALTGGTSYEQYF. The CDR3 DNA sequence: TGTGCCAGCAGCTTAGCCCTGACAGGGGGTACATCCTACGAGCAGTACTTC. The chain uses TRBV11-2 and TRBJ2-7, with 9 bases aligning to TRBD1. Germline V CDR1 and CDR2: SGHAT, FQNNGV. V was clipped by 1 base and J by 1 base; unmatched bases: 8. This CDR3 spans 17 amino acids. The full variable domain, its missing parts supplied by reference TRBV11-2 and TRBJ2-7, is EAGVAQSPRYKIIEKRQSVAFWCNPISGHATLYWYQQILGQGPKLLIQFQNNGVVDDSQLPKDRFSAERLKGVDSTLKIQPAKLEDSAVYLCASSLALTGGTSYEQYFGPGTRLTVT.

This clonotype was seen a handful of times. J is TRBJ1-3 and V is TRBV12-3 or TRBV12-4, with D uncertain. The CDR3 is 14 amino acids. V was cut by 6 bases and J by 3 bases, with 12 bases left in between. The CDR3 reads CASSPRKIGNTIYF. DNA for the CDR3: TGTGCCAGCAGCCCAAGAAAAATTGGAAACACCATATATTTT.

In this sample, this clonotype turned up many times. The CDR3 loop reads CASSGTGGPMNTEAFF. The CDR3 bases are TGTGCCAGCAGTGGGACAGGGGGCCCAATGAACACTGAAGCTTTCTTT. The J gene is TRBJ1-1, the V gene TRBV2; 11 positions match TRBD1. The CDR3 contains 16 residues. From germline, CDR1 is SNHLY and CDR2 FYNNEI. With 4 bases clipped from V and 0 bases from J, the junction kept 4 bases outside the gene matches. Together with reference TRBV2 and TRBJ1-1, the CDR3 gives the full variable domain: EPEVTQTPSHQVTQMGQEVILRCVPISNHLYFYWYRQILGQKVEFLVSFYNNEISEKSEIFDDQFSVERPDGSNFTLKIRSTKLEDSAMYFCASSGTGGPMNTEAFFGQGTRLTVV.

The V gene is TRBV28, the J gene TRBJ2-3; D tentatively reads TRBD1 or TRBD2 (5 bases each). The CDR3 is made up of 14 amino acids. Germline assignment: CDR1 MDHEN and CDR2 SYDVKM. Trimming pared 8 bases from V and 8 bases from J, leaving 20 bases between. DNA for the CDR3: TGTGCCAGCTTTTTGGGACGAACGGGCAGTACGCAGTATTTT. Translating it yields CASFLGRTGSTQYF. Based on the CDR3 plus reference TRBV28 and TRBJ2-3, the full variable domain is DVKVTQSSRYLVKRTGEKVFLECVQDMDHENMFWYRQDPGLGLRLIYFSYDVKMKEKGDIPEGYSVSREKKERFSLILESASTNQTSMYLCASFLGRTGSTQYFGPGTRLTVL.

This chain uses TRBV10-1 with TRBJ2-5; D call uncertain. CDR1 and CDR2 from the germline V gene are WNHNN and SYGVQD (reference sequence). This CDR3 has 15 amino acids. V was pared by 0 bases and J by 5 bases, with 13 bases between. The CDR3 loop is CASSESSWNWETQYF. The CDR3 region has the DNA TGCGCCAGCAGTGAGTCGAGCTGGAATTGGGAGACCCAGTACTTC.

This sequence joins TRBV6-5 and TRBJ1-2, with unresolved D. Trimming removed 0 bases at V and 4 bases at J, with 12 bases between. CDR1 MNHEY and CDR2 SVGAGI come from the germline V gene. This CDR3 contains 15 residues. The CDR3 DNA sequence: TGTGCCAGCAGTTACTCGACCCCAGGTCTCTATGGCTACACCTTC. Encoded protein: CASSYSTPGLYGYTF.

Only a few counts were recorded for this clonotype. The rearrangement joins TRBV12-5 to TRBJ2-7, with 7 bases that match TRBD2. From germline, CDR1 is LGHNT and CDR2 FRNRAP. Trimming at V came to 0 bases and at J to 3 bases, leaving 8 bases not matched to a gene. The CDR3 covers 16 residues. CDR3: CASGLVLGTTLYEQYF. The CDR3 nucleotides read TGTGCTAGTGGTTTGGTGCTCGGGACTACCCTCTACGAGCAGTACTTC.

In its sample, this clonotype was seen many times. At one end the junction does not follow the germline gene, possibly because of a read error. This rearrangement joins TRBV5-1 to TRBJ2-7, with D hard to call. CDR1 is SGHRS, CDR2 YFSETQ, per germline. This CDR3 has 13 residues. The CDR3 sequence: CASSLSTMVEQYF. The CDR3 DNA reads as TGTGCCAGCAGCTTGAGCACGATGGTCGAGCAGTACTTC.

DNA for the CDR3: TGCGCCAGCAGCTTAGCGGGGGGCTTCACCGGGGAGCTGTTTTTT. It specifies CASSLAGGFTGELFF. This chain joins TRBV5-1 and TRBJ2-2, with 9 nucleotides matching TRBD2. The CDR3 spans 15 residues. The germline V gene encodes CDR1 SGHRS and CDR2 YFSETQ. V shed 2 bases, J shed 4 bases, and the junction held 3 bases outside the gene matches.

The rearrangement joins TRBV20-1 to TRBJ1-2; a weak D match, TRBD1 (5 bases). V was shortened by 5 bases and J by 2 bases, with 18 bases between the two germline ends. This CDR3 is built from 15 residues. CDR1 is DFQATT, CDR2 SNEGSKA, per germline (reference sequence). CDR3 coding DNA: TGCAGTGCTCCCCCCCGACAGTTACTAAACTATGGCTACACCTTC. Translation gives CSAPPRQLLNYGYTF.

V usage is TRBV12-3 or TRBV12-4 and J usage is TRBJ2-5; tentative D call: TRBD2 (5 bases). The last part of the DNA fits TRBJ2-1 better; the J call may be wrong. The CDR3 runs 14 residues. CDR3 DNA: TGTGCCAGCATAAAGGGAAGCGGCTACAATGAGCAGTTCTTC. It yields the protein CASIKGSGYNEQFF.

As DNA, the CDR3 is TGTGCCAGCAGTTCATCCGACAGGGTCCCCGGCGAGCAGTACTTC. It is translated as CASSSSDRVPGEQYF. The genes are TRBV28 and TRBJ2-7; 7 nucleotides match TRBD1. Looked up from germline, CDR1 is MDHEN and CDR2 is SYDVKM. CDR3 length: 15 residues. V trimming: 4 bases; J trimming: 6 bases; junction bases outside the gene matches: 12.

This clonotype appeared many times. The V and J genes are TRBV5-1 and TRBJ2-7; D unresolved. The CDR3 length is 13 residues. The ends were cut back, 0 bases at V and 4 bases at J, with 8 bases in the middle. Germline V gene sequence: CDR1 SGHRS, CDR2 YFSETQ. CDR3: CASSLALSYEQYF. In nucleotides, the CDR3 is TGCGCCAGCAGCTTGGCCCTAAGTTACGAGCAGTACTTC.